This TCR beta chain was observed in a study of cytomegalovirus exposure and HLA in healthy donors (dated 2017 in TCRdb). Regarding the study in general: In an earlier analysis of 587 of the donors, 276 Gb of sequence data and approximately 120 million unique TCR beta sequences from 150 million to 200 million T cells were reported. On average, roughly 240,000 unique TCR beta nucleotide sequences were sequenced per donor among 398 genotyped donors of the cohort, with 15% to 20% of those sequences being non-productive. HLA typing included class I and class II loci at four-digit resolution. Rather than drawing on any new phenotypic data, the later analysis identified candidate immune exposures from TCR beta sequences and the way those sequences occurred across donors. The T cell repertoires of some 670 subjects were profiled by immunosequencing and related to cytomegalovirus serostatus. Because of strong linkage in the cohort, four or five DR-DQ haplotypes were treated as single units for association and clustering. The study was designed to test whether signatures of past pathogen exposure could be identified by cataloging public T cell receptors. The number of donors typed differed by locus, with about 629-630 for A, B, C, DRB1 and DQB1, roughly 550 for DQA1, 600 to 610 for DPA1, and 400 to 490 for DPB1. A later analysis re-examined previously published TCR beta repertoires from more than 600 donors and added high-resolution HLA genotyping to investigate patterns of TCR occurrence. Genome-wide SNP genotypes for about 60% of the 666 donors were used in a later genetic analysis, which treated that subset as a discovery cohort. The genetic ancestry cluster associated with self-reported Caucasian donors included about four fifths of the roughly 360 genotyped donors. Donor age, sex, ethnicity and CMV serostatus were collected together with the repertoire data. Besides the first cohort of 500 to 700 subjects, a separate validation cohort made up of 90 to 150 different subjects was used. The study combined high-throughput TCR immunosequencing, statistical association of individual TCRs with disease status, and machine learning to predict cytomegalovirus infection status. Approximately 300 gigabases of sequencing data and about 92 million unique TCR sequences made up an early release that covered 500 to 650 HLA-typed donors. Every repertoire in the discovery cohort had been generated on one and the same sequencing platform. An earlier analysis of approximately 580 of the donors used high-throughput TCR beta sequencing to judge whether each TCR beta V gene segment behaved as functional or pseudogenic. Study-wide conclusions, independent of this receptor: Correlated functional status among segregating V segments might be attributable to linkage disequilibrium, but an unknown experimental factor could not be ruled out. A cluster of highly shared sequence variants was judged likely to be a technical artifact of the sequencing pipeline. Cytomegalovirus status was reported to be diagnosed by the classifier with high specificity and sensitivity in both the original and validation cohorts. The authors suggested that the approach could potentially be generalized to other disease states and immunological phenotypes. Assigning TCR associations to individual alleles was difficult when HLA alleles, especially DR and DQ, strongly co-occurred. Because HLA typing was missing for some donors at each locus, association tests included only the typed subset. About 17 rarely observed V segments, including chromosome 9 orphons, were excluded from the earlier analysis of some 590 of the donors because counts were too low. The study listed over 150 TCR beta chains as associated with cytomegalovirus. In this cohort, only TCR beta chains were sequenced, and detectable features were limited by the absence of alpha or paired-chain data. According to a later genetic analysis, donors in an Asian-associated ancestry cluster had fewer N-insertions in productive TCRs than the approximately 670-donor mean. According to a later analysis, most CMV-associated TCR beta chains appeared to be HLA-restricted, and the HLA associations seemed to be driven largely by CMV exposure. While some public TCRs were present in many individuals, most TCR sequences turned up only very rarely across donors. According to a later analysis, parvovirus B19, influenza, CMV and Epstein-Barr virus appeared linked to several top co-occurrence clusters. Presence/absence analyses assumed roughly uniform sequencing depth across donors, an assumption that may not hold. At a false discovery rate of 0.05, a later analysis linked under 20,000 TCR beta sequences to specific HLA alleles. In vitro tests confirmed that a few of the cytomegalovirus-associated TCR beta chains recognize cytomegalovirus antigens. A further reported finding was that TCR beta sequences accurately predicted the HLA-A and HLA-B alleles for most subjects in the first cohort. A later genetic analysis associated a missense DCLRE1C variant with V-gene and J-gene trimming of TCR beta chains, and an independent cohort replicated the association. A later analysis found that TCR association rates varied across HLA loci, with DRB1 alleles showing the most associated TCRs and HLA-C alleles the fewest. Some IMGT-functional V segments, including TRBV6-2 and TRBV6-3, could not be distinguished by the 87-base-pair reads and were therefore excluded. For the cohort, immune exposure information was limited to CMV serostatus. In an earlier analysis of approximately 590 of the donors, most TCR beta V segments were observed in productive rearrangements about 87% or about 30% of the time, broadly matching IMGT annotations. In a later analysis, HLA-associated TCR beta chains were found to be more clonally expanded and to have lower generation probabilities than equally common non-associated chains.

The cohort was made up of roughly 670 healthy bone marrow donors. At the time of sampling, all cohort members were nominally healthy, though unrecorded immune exposures were likely present. The donor was CMV seronegative and was included in the group of several hundred seronegative cohort members. A peripheral blood sample was provided by each donor, and peripheral blood mononuclear cells were used for TCR beta sequencing. The Qiagen DNeasy Blood Extraction Kit was used to extract genomic DNA from the blood cell samples. About this clone itself: This receptor's antigen is unknown. No quality values exist for individual bases; no much larger clone is one base distant.

The germline V gene (reference sequence) provides CDR1 SEHNR and CDR2 FQNEAQ. Inclusive of the bounding cysteine and phenylalanine, the CDR3 is 15 residues long. The retained sequence is limited to the CDR3, 45 bases, with the frame set at the first base. The junction carries 20 bases between V and J, which are trimmed by 4 bases and 8 bases respectively. The library was generated by the immunoSEQ multiplex PCR assay. The multiplex PCR relied on a mix of 60 forward primers for TCR Vbeta segments and 13 reverse primers for TCR Jbeta segments. The CDR3 region of rearranged TCR beta genes was amplified from genomic DNA with a multiplex PCR assay. The Illumina HiSeq System was used to sequence the amplified TCR beta libraries as 87-base-pair reads. Concerning the study's data processing: In a later analysis, about 80 million unique TCR beta chains were counted across the 500 to 850 repertoires, and approximately 9.9 million of these chains were shared by at least two donors. Raw reads were error-corrected and collapsed into unique sequences with a nearest-neighbor algorithm that merged closely related sequences to remove PCR and sequencing errors. To assign V, D and J gene segments, CDR3 sequences were aligned to IMGT reference sequences. For a sequence to be retained, at least a six-nucleotide match to both a V gene segment and a J gene segment was required. A rearrangement counted as productive if the CDR3 had no stop codons and remained in frame with V and J, and every other rearrangement counted as non-productive. Following IMGT convention, CDR3 was defined as the stretch from the second conserved V-encoded cysteine up to the conserved J-encoded phenylalanine. The earlier analysis of a few hundred of the donors excluded any sequence lacking an unambiguous match to a single V gene segment. An earlier analysis of 587 of the donors called V segments functional above 56.7% productive rearrangements and segregating when the between-donor standard deviation exceeded 5%. A statistical classification framework was built to diagnose cytomegalovirus status from the catalog of TCR beta chain sequences. V and J gene assignment, in a later analysis, came from comparing TCR nucleotide sequences with IMGT/GENE-DB human TR gene sequences. In a later analysis, CDR3 sequences and most-parsimonious VDJ recombination scenarios were assigned using the TCRdist pipeline. A later analysis defined each TCR beta chain by its CDR3 amino acid sequence plus V-gene family, and excluded reads lacking a unique V-gene family. In a later analysis, 450 to 600 highly shared, low-generation-probability nucleotide sequences were removed to address suspected cross-contamination and a sequencing artifact. In a later analysis, a clonal expansion index for each public chain was calculated from normalized within-repertoire ranks of inferred template counts. A later analysis computed generation probabilities with a VDJ recombination model fitted to out-of-frame rearrangements, and checked the results against IGoR. In a later analysis, TCR-TCR, TCR-HLA and TCR-CMV co-occurrence was scored with hypergeometric tests, and a repertoire-size bias correction was applied to TCR pairs. To estimate false discovery rates, a later analysis permuted the HLA or CMV assignments 20 times. A later analysis grouped co-occurring TCRs with DBSCAN, adding TCRdist sequence similarity when clustering within HLA-allele-positive subsets. Co-occurrence clustering excluded repertoires with fewer than 30,000 or more than 120,000 public chains, plus five with anomalous nucleotide sharing. Held by TCRdb, this immuneACCESS table contains in-frame sequences only and omits some clones. Under half of the omission traces to an unresolved V gene where checked; the cause of the rest is unknown. That table gives V, J and clone size, and the DNA gave D and trimming. The sample data list 130,000 to 150,000 clones, and about 80% of these were observed just once. Of the sample, 5% to 5.5% is held by the ten largest clones.

The chain is assembled from TRBV7-9 and TRBJ1-2, and possibly TRBD1, on 6 matching bases. Sequences were obtained from PBMCs. This receptor was obtained from a male donor in good health and CMV-seronegative. The bases read TGTGCCAGCAGCTCGCCCAACGGACAGTCCAAAGGCTACACCTTC. Translated, this gives CASSSPNGQSKGYTF.